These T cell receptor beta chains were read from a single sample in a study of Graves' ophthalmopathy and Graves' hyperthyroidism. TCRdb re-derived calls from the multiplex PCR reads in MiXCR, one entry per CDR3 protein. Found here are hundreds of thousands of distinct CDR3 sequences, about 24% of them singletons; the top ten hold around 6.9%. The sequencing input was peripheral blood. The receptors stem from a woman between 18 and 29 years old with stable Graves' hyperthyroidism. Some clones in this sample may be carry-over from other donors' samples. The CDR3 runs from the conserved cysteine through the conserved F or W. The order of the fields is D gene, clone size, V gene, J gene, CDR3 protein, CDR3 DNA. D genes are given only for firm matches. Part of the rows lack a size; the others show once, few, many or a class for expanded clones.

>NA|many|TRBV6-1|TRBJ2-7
CASSWVSYEQYF
TGTGCCAGCAGCTGGGTCAGCTACGAGCAGTACTTC
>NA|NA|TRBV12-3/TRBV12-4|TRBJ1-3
CASSSAPGNTIYF
TGTGCCAGCAGTTCAGCGCCAGGAAACACCATATATTTT
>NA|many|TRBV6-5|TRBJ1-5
CASSYPGGGGNQPQHF
TGTGCCAGCAGTTACCCTGGAGGGGGTGGCAATCAGCCCCAGCATTTT
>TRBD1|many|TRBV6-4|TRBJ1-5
CASREDRGGHQPQHF
TGTGCCAGCAGAGAAGACAGGGGGGGTCATCAGCCCCAGCATTTT
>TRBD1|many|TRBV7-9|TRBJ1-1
CASSLARGQGTEAFF
TGTGCCAGCAGCTTAGCCAGGGGGCAAGGCACTGAAGCTTTCTTT
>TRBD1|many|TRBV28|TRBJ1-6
CASIPGQSNSPLHF
TGTGCCAGCATCCCGGGACAGTCTAATTCACCCCTCCACTTT
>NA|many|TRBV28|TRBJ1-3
CASSLQGFQNGNTIYF
TGTGCCAGCAGTTTACAAGGGTTCCAAAATGGAAACACCATATATTTT
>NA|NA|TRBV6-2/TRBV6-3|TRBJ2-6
CASISITGLLTGANVLTF
TGTGCCAGCATCTCGATAACGGGACTCCTGACTGGGGCCAACGTCCTGACTTTC
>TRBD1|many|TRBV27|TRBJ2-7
CASSLGGQGASEQYF
TGTGCCAGCAGTTTAGGGGGGCAGGGGGCCAGCGAGCAGTACTTC
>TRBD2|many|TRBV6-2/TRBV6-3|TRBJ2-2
CASSYFPGGATNTGELFF
TGTGCCAGCAGTTACTTTCCGGGGGGGGCCACGAACACCGGGGAGCTGTTTTTT
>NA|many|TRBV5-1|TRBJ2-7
CASSPESSSYEQYF
TGCGCCAGCAGCCCTGAATCCAGCTCCTACGAGCAGTACTTC
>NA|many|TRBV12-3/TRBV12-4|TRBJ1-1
CASSSWTANTEAFF
TGTGCCAGCAGTTCCTGGACCGCGAACACTGAAGCTTTCTTT
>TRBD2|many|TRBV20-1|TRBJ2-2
CSAPTSGFYTGELFF
TGCAGTGCTCCGACTAGCGGATTTTACACCGGGGAGCTGTTTTTT
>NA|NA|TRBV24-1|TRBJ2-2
CATSDPGSGELFF
TGTGCCACCAGTGACCCAGGGTCCGGGGAGCTGTTTTTT
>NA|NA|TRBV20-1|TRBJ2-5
CSAPVQETQYF
TGCAGTGCCCCGGTGCAGGAGACCCAGTACTTC
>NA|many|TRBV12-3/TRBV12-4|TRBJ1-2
CASSVQSNYGYTF
TGTGCCAGCAGCGTACAGTCTAACTATGGCTACACCTTC
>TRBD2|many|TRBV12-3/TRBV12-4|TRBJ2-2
CASSSLKSGAGELFF
TGTGCCAGCAGCTCTCTGAAGAGCGGGGCCGGGGAGCTGTTTTTT
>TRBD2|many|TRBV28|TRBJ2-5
CASRGGLTLQETQYF
TGTGCCAGCAGGGGGGGGTTAACACTCCAAGAGACCCAGTACTTC
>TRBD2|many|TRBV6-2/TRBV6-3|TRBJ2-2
CASRPIKGGRLTRELFF
TGTGCCAGCAGACCTATTAAGGGAGGGCGGTTAACACGGGAGCTGTTTTTT
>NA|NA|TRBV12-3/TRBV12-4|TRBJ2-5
CASSHYHEEETQYF
TGTGCCAGCTCACACTATCACGAGGAAGAGACCCAGTACTTC
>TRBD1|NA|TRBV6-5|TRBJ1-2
CASSYDDRGNGYTF
TGTGCCAGCAGTTACGACGACAGGGGGAATGGCTACACCTTC
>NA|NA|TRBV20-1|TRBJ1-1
CSAVESGSEAFF
TGCAGTGCTGTGGAATCGGGCTCTGAAGCTTTCTTT
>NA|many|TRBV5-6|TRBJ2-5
CASSLGVKETQYF
TGTGCCAGCAGCTTGGGCGTCAAGGAGACCCAGTACTTC
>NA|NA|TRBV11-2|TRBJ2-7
CASSPRGGPVGGYEQYF
TGTGCCAGCAGCCCACGGGGAGGACCCGTCGGTGGCTACGAGCAGTACTTC
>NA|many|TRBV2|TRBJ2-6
CASSRPRSGANVLTF
TGTGCCAGCAGTCGGCCGCGCTCTGGGGCCAACGTCCTGACTTTC
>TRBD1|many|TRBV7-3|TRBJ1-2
CASSLDGTGPNYGYTF
TGTGCCAGCAGCTTAGATGGGACAGGTCCTAACTATGGCTACACCTTC